This T cell receptor (beta chain) is drawn from a study of T-cell reconstitution after alpha-beta-depleted transplantation in children. Library preparation (for TCRbeta) was performed with unique molecular identifiers. TCRdb itself ran the PCR reads through MiXCR, one entry per CDR3 protein. The table has roughly 500,000 distinct CDR3 sequences, about 17% seen once. The table lists this clonotype with a few counts. The CDR3 spans 16 residues. V was pared by 4 bases and J by 0 bases, with 6 bases of the junction left unmatched. Per the germline V gene, CDR1 is MNHNS and CDR2 is SASEGT. The source is a human donor who donated a stem cell graft to a child with acute lymphoblastic leukemia. This sample comprised PBMCs from the stem cell graft donor, obtained from the stem cell graft. The rearrangement links TRBV6-1 to TRBJ2-3; the match to TRBD2 covers 8 bases. CDR3 in DNA: TGTGCCAGCAGTGTCTTCGGGAGGGCTAGCACAGATACGCAGTATTTT. This sequence encodes CASSVFGRASTDTQYF.